The entry below gives a single T cell receptor (beta chain) sequence along with its context. Its target is unknown. The source of the sample is a study of shared clonotypes between healthy human individuals. Study conclusions and caveats: Estimated clonotype richness was generally higher in naive than memory subsets.

The input for sorted-subset replicate PCRs was around 0.2 ug DNA, tens of thousands of T cell genomes. TCRdb keeps only in-frame clones here, not all; method: immunoSEQ multiplex PCR. The data hold 330,000 or so clones, with approximately 79% observed a single time. Trimming left V 8 bases short and J 0 bases short, with 5 bases between. Germline V gives CDR1 MDHEN, CDR2 SYDVKM. The CDR3 length is 13 residues. Source material: memory CD4+ T cells sorted from blood. Subset noted: CD45RA-negative fraction. The V call is TRBV28, the J call TRBJ2-6; no definite D call. The sequence came from a man aged 30-40 years in good health. The CDR3 DNA reads TGTGCCAGCTATAGCTCTGGGGCCAACGTCCTGACTTTC. It specifies CASYSSGANVLTF.